This T cell receptor (beta chain) came from a study of CD8+CD57+ T cells in acquired aplastic anemia. For the study at large: Sorting CD4+ and CD8+ cells gave DNA averaging approximately 3 ug. Healthy donor CD4+ samples were sequenced to a depth that averaged approximately 10 million reads. Study-level points and caveats: Patients shared approximately 30 CD8+ CDR3 sequences with controls.

As to this clonotype: Its antigen is not identified. One end of the junction does not line up with germline, which may come from a read error.

Genomic DNA, the template, was used for profiling of the TCR beta VDJ and CDR3. Each CDR3 protein is one row after TCRdb ran MiXCR on the reads. The table shows 200,000 to 250,000 distinct CDR3 sequences, with under 65% occurring only once. Per germline, CDR1 SGHTA and CDR2 FQGNSA. This CDR3 region has 15 residues. This clonotype originated in a human donor in good health. Source material: sorted CD4+, CD8+, or CD8+CD57+ T cells (not recorded which) from PBMCs. The chain is built from TRBV7-2 and TRBJ2-7, with D uncertain. CDR3 sequence reads: CASSHAIGPVEEQDF. The CDR3, as DNA: TGTGCCAGCAGCCATGCAATTGGACCGGTCGAAGAGCAGGACTTC.